Reported below is one TCR beta chain. This specimen belongs to a study of OX40 agonist ivuxolimab in advanced cancers. The method was immunoSEQ multiplex PCR; TCRdb's version includes in-frame clones alone and lacks a portion of them. This table has 75,000 to 100,000 clones, under 85% appearing once. This CDR3 has 11 residues. Trimming pared 4 bases from V and 4 bases from J, leaving 6 bases between. CDR1 is SGHRS, CDR2 YFSETQ, per germline. This specimen consisted of CD4+ or CD8+ T cells sorted from blood, obtained in a trial of the OX40 agonist ivuxolimab. The chain combines TRBV5-1 with TRBJ2-7; tentatively, D is TRBD1 (5 bases). This receptor was taken from an adult with an advanced solid tumor such as melanoma, head and neck, liver or kidney cancer. The CDR3, as DNA: TGCGCCAGCAGCACAGGTTACGAGCAGTACTTC. Protein: CASSTGYEQYF.